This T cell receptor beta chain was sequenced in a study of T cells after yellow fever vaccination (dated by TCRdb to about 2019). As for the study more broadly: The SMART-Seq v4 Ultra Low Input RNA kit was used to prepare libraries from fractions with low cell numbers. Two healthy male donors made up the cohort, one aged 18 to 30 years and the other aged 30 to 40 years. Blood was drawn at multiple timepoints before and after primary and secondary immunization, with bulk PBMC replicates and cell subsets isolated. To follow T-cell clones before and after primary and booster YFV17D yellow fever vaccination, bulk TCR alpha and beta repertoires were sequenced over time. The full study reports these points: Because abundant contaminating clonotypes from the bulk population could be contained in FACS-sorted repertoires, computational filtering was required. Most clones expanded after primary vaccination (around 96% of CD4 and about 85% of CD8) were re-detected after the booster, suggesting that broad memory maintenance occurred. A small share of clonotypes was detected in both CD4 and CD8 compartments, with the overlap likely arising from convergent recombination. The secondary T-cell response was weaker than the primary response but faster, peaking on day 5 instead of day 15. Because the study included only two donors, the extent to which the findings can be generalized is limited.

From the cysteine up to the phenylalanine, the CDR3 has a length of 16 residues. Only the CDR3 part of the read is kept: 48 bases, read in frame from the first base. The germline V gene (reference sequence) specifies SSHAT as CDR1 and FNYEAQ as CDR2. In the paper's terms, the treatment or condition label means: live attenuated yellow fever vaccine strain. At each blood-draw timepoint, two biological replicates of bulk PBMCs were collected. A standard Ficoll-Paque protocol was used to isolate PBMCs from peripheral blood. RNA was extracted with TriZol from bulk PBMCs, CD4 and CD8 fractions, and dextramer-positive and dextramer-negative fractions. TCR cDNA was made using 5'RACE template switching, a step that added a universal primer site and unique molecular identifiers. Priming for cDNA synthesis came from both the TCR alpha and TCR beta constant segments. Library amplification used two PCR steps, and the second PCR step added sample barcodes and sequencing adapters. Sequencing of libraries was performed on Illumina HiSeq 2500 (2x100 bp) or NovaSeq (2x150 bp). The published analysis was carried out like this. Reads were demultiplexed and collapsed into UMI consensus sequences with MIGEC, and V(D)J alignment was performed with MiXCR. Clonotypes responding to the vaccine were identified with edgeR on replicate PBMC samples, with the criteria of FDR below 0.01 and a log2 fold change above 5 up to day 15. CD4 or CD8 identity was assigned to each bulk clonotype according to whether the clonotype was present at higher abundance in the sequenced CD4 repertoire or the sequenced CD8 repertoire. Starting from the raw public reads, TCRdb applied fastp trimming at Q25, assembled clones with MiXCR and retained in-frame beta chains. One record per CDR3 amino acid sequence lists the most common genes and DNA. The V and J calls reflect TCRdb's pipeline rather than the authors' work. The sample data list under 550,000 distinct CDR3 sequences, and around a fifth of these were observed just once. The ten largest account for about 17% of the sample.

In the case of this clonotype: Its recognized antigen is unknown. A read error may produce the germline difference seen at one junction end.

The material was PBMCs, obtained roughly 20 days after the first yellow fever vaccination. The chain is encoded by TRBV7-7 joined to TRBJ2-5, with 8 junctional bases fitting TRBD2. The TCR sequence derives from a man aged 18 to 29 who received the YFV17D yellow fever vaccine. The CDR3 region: CASSPTQAGDQETQYF. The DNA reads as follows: TGTGCTAGCAGCCCGACACAAGCGGGGGACCAAGAGACCCAGTACTTC.